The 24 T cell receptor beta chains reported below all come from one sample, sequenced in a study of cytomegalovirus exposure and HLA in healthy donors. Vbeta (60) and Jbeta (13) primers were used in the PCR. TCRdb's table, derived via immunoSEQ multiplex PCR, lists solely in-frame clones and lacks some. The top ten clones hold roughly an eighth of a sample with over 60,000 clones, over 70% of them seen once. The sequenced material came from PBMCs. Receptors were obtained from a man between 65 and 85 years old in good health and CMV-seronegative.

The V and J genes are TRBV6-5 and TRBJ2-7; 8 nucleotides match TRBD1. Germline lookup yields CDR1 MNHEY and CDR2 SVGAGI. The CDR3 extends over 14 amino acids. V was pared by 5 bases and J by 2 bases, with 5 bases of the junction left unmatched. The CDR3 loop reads CASSPGQATYEQYF. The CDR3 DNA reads TGTGCCAGCAGTCCGGGACAGGCCACCTACGAGCAGTACTTC.

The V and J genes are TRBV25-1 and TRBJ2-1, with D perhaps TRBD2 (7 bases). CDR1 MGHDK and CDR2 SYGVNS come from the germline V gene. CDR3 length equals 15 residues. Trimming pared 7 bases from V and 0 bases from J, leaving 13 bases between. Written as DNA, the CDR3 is TGTGCCAGCACCGAGGGGGGGCGCTCCTACAATGAGCAGTTCTTC. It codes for CASTEGGRSYNEQFF.

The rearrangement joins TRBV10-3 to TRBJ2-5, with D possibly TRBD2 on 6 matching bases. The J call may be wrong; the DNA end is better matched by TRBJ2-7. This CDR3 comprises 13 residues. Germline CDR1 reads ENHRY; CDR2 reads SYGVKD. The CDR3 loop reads CAISKNGEDEQYF. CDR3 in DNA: TGTGCCATCAGTAAAAACGGGGAGGACGAGCAGTACTTC.

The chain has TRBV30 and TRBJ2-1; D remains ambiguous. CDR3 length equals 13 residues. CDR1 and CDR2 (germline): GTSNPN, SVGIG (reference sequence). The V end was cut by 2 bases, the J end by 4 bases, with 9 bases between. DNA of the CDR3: TGTGCCTGGAGTCCGCAGAATTACAATGAGCAGTTCTTC. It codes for CAWSPQNYNEQFF.

DNA for the CDR3: TGTGCCAGCACCCGGGAACAAGAGCAGTTCTTC. Protein: CASTREQEQFF. J is TRBJ2-1 and V is TRBV11-2, with a tentative D call TRBD2 (5 bases). The V gene's germline CDR1 is SGHAT and CDR2 FQNNGV. The length of the CDR3 is 11 residues. V was shortened by 7 bases and J by 10 bases, with 11 bases between the two germline ends.

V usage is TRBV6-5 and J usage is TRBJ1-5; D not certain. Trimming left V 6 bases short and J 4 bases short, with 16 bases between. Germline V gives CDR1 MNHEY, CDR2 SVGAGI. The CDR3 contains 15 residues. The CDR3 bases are TGTGCCAGCAGCCTTGACTCAAGGAGGAATCAGCCCCAGCATTTT. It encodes CASSLDSRRNQPQHF.

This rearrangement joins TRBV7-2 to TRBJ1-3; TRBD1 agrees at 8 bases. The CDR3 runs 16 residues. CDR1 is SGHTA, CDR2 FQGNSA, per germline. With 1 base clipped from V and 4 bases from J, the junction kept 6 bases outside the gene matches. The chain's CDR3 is CASSLGRGRGGNTIYF. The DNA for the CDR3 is TGTGCCAGCAGCTTAGGCAGGGGGCGAGGCGGAAACACCATATATTTT.

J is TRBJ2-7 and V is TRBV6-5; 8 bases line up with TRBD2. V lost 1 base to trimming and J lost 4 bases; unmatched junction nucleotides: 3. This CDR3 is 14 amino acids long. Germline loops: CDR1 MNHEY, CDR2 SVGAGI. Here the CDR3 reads CASSYFRGGYEQYF. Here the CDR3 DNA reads TGTGCCAGCAGTTACTTCCGCGGGGGGTACGAGCAGTACTTC.

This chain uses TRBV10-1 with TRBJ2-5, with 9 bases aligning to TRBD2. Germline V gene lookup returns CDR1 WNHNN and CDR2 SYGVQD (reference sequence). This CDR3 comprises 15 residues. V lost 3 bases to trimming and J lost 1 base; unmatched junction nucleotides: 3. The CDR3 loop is CASSEAGGPQETQYF. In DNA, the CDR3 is TGCGCCAGCAGTGAAGCGGGGGGCCCCCAAGAGACCCAGTACTTC.

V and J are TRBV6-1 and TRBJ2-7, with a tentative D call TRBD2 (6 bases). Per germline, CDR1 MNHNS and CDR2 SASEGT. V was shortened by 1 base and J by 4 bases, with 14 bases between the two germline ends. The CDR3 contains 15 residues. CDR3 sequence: CASSEEDSGRYEQYF. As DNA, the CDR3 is TGTGCCAGCAGTGAAGAGGATAGCGGTCGGTACGAGCAGTACTTC.

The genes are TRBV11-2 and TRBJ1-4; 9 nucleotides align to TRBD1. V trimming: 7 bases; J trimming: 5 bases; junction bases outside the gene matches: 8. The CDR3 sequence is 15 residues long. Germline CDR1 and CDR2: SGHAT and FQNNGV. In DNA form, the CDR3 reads TGTGCCAGCACCTCCCTCGGGACAGGGAATGAAAAACTGTTTTTT. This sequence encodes CASTSLGTGNEKLFF. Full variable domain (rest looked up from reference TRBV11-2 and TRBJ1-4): EAGVAQSPRYKIIEKRQSVAFWCNPISGHATLYWYQQILGQGPKLLIQFQNNGVVDDSQLPKDRFSAERLKGVDSTLKIQPAKLEDSAVYLCASTSLGTGNEKLFFGSGTQLSVL.

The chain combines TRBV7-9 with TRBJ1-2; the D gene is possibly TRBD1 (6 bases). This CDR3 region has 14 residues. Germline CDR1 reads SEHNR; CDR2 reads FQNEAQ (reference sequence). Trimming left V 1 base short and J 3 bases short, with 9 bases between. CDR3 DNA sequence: TGTGCCAGCAGCTTAGGGACAGAATACTATGGCTACACCTTC. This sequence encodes CASSLGTEYYGYTF.

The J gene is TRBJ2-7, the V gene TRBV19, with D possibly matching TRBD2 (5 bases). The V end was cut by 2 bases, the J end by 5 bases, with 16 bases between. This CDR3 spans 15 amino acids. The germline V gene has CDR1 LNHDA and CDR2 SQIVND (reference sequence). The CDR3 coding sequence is TGTGCCAGTAGTATACTAGCCGTAGGAGTCCACGAGCAGTACTTC. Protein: CASSILAVGVHEQYF.

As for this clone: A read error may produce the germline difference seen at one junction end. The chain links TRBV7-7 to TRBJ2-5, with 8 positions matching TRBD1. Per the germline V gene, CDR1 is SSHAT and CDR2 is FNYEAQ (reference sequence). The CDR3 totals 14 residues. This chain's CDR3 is CASSRGQGQETQYF. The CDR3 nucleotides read TGTGCTAGCAGCCGCGGACAGGGACAAGAGACCCAGTACTTC.

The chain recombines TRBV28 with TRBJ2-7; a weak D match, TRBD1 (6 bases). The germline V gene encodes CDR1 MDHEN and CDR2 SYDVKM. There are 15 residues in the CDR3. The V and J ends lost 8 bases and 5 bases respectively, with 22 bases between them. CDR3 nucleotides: TGTGCCAGCCAGTCAGGGGACCCAAAACAGGACGAGCAGTACTTC. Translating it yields CASQSGDPKQDEQYF.

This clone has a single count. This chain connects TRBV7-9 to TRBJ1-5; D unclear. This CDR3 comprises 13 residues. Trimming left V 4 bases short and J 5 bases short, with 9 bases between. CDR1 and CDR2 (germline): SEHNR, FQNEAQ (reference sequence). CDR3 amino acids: CASSSNTDQPQHF. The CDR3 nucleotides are TGTGCCAGCAGCTCGAACACAGATCAGCCCCAGCATTTT.

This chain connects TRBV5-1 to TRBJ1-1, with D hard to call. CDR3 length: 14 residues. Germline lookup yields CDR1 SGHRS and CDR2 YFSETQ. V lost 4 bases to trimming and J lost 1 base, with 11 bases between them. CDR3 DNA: TGCGCCAGCAGCCTACAGTCGGCGAACACTGAAGCTTTCTTT. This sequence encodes CASSLQSANTEAFF.

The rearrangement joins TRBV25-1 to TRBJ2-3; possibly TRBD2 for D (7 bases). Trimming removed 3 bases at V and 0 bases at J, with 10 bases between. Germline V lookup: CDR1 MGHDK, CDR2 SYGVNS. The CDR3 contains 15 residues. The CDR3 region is CASSDKGGSTDTQYF. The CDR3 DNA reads TGTGCCAGCAGTGATAAGGGGGGGAGCACAGATACGCAGTATTTT. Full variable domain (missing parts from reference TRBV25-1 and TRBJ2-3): EADIYQTPRYLVIGTGKKITLECSQTMGHDKMYWYQQDPGMELHLIHYSYGVNSTEKGDLSSESTVSRIRTEHFPLTLESARPSHTSQYLCASSDKGGSTDTQYFGPGTRLTVL.

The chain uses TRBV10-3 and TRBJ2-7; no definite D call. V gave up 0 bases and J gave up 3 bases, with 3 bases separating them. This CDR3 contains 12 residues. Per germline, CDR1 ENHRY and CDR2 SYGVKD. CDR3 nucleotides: TGTGCCATCAGTGAGTCCGGCTACGAGCAGTACTTC. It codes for CAISESGYEQYF.

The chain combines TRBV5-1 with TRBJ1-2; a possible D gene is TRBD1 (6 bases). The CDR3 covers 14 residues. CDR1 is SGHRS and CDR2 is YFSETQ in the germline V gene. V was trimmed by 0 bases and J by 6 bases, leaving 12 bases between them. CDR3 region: CASSLDNRDHGYTF. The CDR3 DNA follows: TGCGCCAGCAGCTTGGACAACAGGGACCATGGCTACACCTTC.

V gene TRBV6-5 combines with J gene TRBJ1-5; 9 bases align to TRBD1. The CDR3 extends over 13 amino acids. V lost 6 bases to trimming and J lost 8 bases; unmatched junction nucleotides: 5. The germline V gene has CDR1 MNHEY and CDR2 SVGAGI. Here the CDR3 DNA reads TGTGCCAGCAGACGGACAGGGGTAGAGCCCCAGCATTTT. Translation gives CASRRTGVEPQHF.

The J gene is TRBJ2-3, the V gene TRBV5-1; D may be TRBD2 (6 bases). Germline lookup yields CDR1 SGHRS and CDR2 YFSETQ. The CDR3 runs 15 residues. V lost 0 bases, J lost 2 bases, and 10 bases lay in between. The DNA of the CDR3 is TGCGCCAGCAGCTTGGGACTAGGATCCACAGATACGCAGTATTTT. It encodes CASSLGLGSTDTQYF. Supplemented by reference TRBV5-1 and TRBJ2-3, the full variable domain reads KAGVTQTPRYLIKTRGQQVTLSCSPISGHRSVSWYQQTPGQGLQFLFEYFSETQRNKGNFPGRFSGRQFSNSRSEMNVSTLELGDSALYLCASSLGLGSTDTQYFGPGTRLTVL.

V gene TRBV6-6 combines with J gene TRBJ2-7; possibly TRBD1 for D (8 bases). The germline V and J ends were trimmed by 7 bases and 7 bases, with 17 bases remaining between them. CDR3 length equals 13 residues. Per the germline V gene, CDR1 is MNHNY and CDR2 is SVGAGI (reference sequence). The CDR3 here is CASIGNRGGEQYF. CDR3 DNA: TGTGCCAGCATAGGGAACAGGGGGGGAGAGCAGTACTTC.

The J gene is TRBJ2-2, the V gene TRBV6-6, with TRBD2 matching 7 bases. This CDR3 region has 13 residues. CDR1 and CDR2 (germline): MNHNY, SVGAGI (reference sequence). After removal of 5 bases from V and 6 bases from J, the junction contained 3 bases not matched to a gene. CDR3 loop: CASSPREAGELFF. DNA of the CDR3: TGTGCCAGCAGTCCCCGGGAGGCCGGGGAGCTGTTTTTT.